This TCR beta chain was identified in a study of identical twins. General study findings and limits: It was out-of-frame TCR alpha sharing in monozygotic twins that models underestimated.

This clonotype has only a few counts. Its target is unknown. It was template switching that added a universal primer site, and there were unique molecular identifiers on the cDNA. TCRdb redid the calling of the 5' RACE reads with MiXCR, one entry per CDR3 protein. The table records around 670,000 distinct CDR3 sequences, approximately 6.1% of them present only once. After removal of 3 bases from V and 2 bases from J, the junction contained 8 bases not matched to a gene. The CDR3 has 18 residues. Looked up from germline, CDR1 is SGHAT and CDR2 is FQNNGV. The rearrangement joins TRBV11-2 to TRBJ2-3, with 13 positions matching TRBD2. Sequenced: naive T cells sorted from blood. The TCR sequence derives from a man in his late teens or twenties in good health. The CDR3 coding sequence is TGTGCCAGCAGCTTTCGACTAGCGGGAGGCCAATCCACAGATACGCAGTATTTT. Amino acids: CASSFRLAGGQSTDTQYF.